Presented here are 6 T cell receptor beta chains from one specimen sequenced in a study of OX40 agonist ivuxolimab in advanced cancers. Receptor libraries were prepared by the immunoSEQ multiplex PCR assay. The table comes from immuneACCESS by way of TCRdb, which keeps in-frame sequences with V and J called. Part of the clones is missing from these tables; in studies checked, under half for an unresolved V gene and the rest for unknown reasons. This sample gives 75,000 to 100,000 clones in total; approximately 91% of them show up just once. 0.6% to 0.75% of the sample goes to the ten largest clones. The specimen comprised CD4+ or CD8+ T cells sorted from blood, sampled in a trial of the OX40 agonist ivuxolimab. Every receptor here comes from an adult with an advanced solid tumor such as melanoma, head and neck, liver or kidney cancer.

CDR3 residues: CASSWTGLNEQFF. In nucleotides, the CDR3 is TGTGCCAGCAGCTGGACAGGGTTGAATGAGCAGTTCTTC. V usage is TRBV11-3 and J usage is TRBJ2-1; 8 nucleotides align to TRBD1. CDR1 SGHNT and CDR2 YENEEA come from the germline V gene. V lost 4 bases to trimming and J lost 7 bases; unmatched junction nucleotides: 3. The CDR3 spans 13 residues.

This clone has a handful of counts. This chain's CDR3 is CSRDNEKLFF. CDR3 DNA: TGCAGCCGTGATAATGAAAAACTGTTTTTT. The chain combines TRBV20-1 with TRBJ1-4; the D is unclear. The CDR3 consists of 10 residues. Germline V gene data show CDR1 as DFQATT and CDR2 as SNEGSKA (reference sequence).

The chain combines TRBV18 with TRBJ2-7; possible D gene TRBD2, 6 bases. The CDR3 consists of 13 residues. With 4 bases removed from V and 5 bases from J, the gap between germline ends came to 12 bases. The germline CDR1 and CDR2 sequences are KGHSH and LQKENI. For the CDR3, the DNA is TGTGCCAGCTCACGCCAGGAGGGGAACGAGCAGTACTTC. Protein: CASSRQEGNEQYF.

The rearrangement links TRBV6-5 to TRBJ1-2, with 8 bases matching TRBD1. The CDR3 sequence is 15 residues long. V shed 3 bases and J 4 bases; nucleotides not matched to a gene: 7. Germline V gene sequence: CDR1 MNHEY, CDR2 SVGAGI. The CDR3 here is CASSYHIDRGYGYTF. DNA for the CDR3: TGTGCCAGCAGTTATCATATCGACAGGGGCTATGGCTACACCTTC.

Comment on this clone: A junction end diverges from the germline sequence, so it may reflect a read error. The chain combines TRBV4-3 with TRBJ1-5; no definite D call. Germline CDR1 reads LGHNA; CDR2 reads YSLEER. The CDR3 extends over 15 amino acids. The CDR3 spells CASSQGPGSDQPQHF. DNA for the CDR3: TGCGCCAGCAGCCAAGGCCCGGGTAGCGATCAGCCCCAGCATTTT.

The V call is TRBV4-3, the J call TRBJ2-1; no clear D gene. The germline V gene encodes CDR1 LGHNA and CDR2 YSLEER. The CDR3 length is 15 residues. The V and J ends lost 0 bases and 1 base respectively, with 7 bases between them. In DNA, the CDR3 is TGCGCCAGCAGCCAAGATAAGGGTTCCTACAATGAGCAGTTCTTC. Its protein is CASSQDKGSYNEQFF.